A selection of T cell receptor beta chains follows, all from one sample in a study of T-cell memory formation after mild COVID-19. A single record per CDR3 protein comes from TCRdb applying MiXCR to the 5' RACE reads. This repertoire shows hundreds of thousands of distinct CDR3 sequences, about 20% found once; its top ten account for about 8.7%. The sequencing input was PBMCs or a T cell subset sorted from them (not recorded which). These receptors were obtained from an adult woman who had mild COVID-19 (a few samples of this study predate the infection). Cell type and time point are not known. Both conserved end residues are part of each CDR3. A D gene is named only where the DNA matches it firmly. Size values are once, few and many counts, or a class for expanded clones, and some rows have none.

CDR3 DNA,CDR3 protein,D gene,J gene,clone size,V gene
TGTGCCTGGAGTGTTCGGGGGGCGCGGGAGCAGTACTTC,CAWSVRGAREQYF,-,TRBJ2-7,-,TRBV30
TGTGCCAGCAGCAAAGGACTAGAAGTAGGTGAGCAGTTCTTC,CASSKGLEVGEQFF,TRBD2,TRBJ2-1,few,TRBV7-9
TGCGCCAGCAGATTGTCACACAGGGACGAGCAGTACTTC,CASRLSHRDEQYF,-,TRBJ2-7,-,TRBV5-1
TGCGCCAGCAGCTTGGACACTGGAAACACCATATATTTT,CASSLDTGNTIYF,-,TRBJ1-3,-,TRBV5-1
TGCAGCGTTGAGGGCTACACCTTC,CSVEGYTF,-,TRBJ1-2,few,TRBV29-1
TGTGCCAGCAGTCTCCGCCGGCGGCTAGCGAAGTCCCACGAGCAGTACTTC,CASSLRRRLAKSHEQYF,-,TRBJ2-7,few,TRBV6-2/TRBV6-3
TGTGCCAGCAGCCAAGTGCAAGGGGGTTACTATGGCTACACCTTC,CASSQVQGGYYGYTF,-,TRBJ1-2,few,TRBV14
TGTGCCAGCAGTCTGGGACAGAACTCTGGAAACACCATATATTTT,CASSLGQNSGNTIYF,TRBD1,TRBJ1-3,-,TRBV3-1
TGTGCCAGCAGCGTCCCGCTCAGGCTCAATCAGCCCCAGCATTTT,CASSVPLRLNQPQHF,-,TRBJ1-5,-,TRBV6-2/TRBV6-3
TGTGCCAGCAGCCCAGAACTAGCGCCCCCCTACAATGAGCAGTTCTTC,CASSPELAPPYNEQFF,TRBD2,TRBJ2-1,few,TRBV3-1
TGCAGTGCTAGTCCCTATAAGATATACAATGAGCAGTTCTTC,CSASPYKIYNEQFF,-,TRBJ2-1,-,TRBV20-1
TGTGCCAGCATTCGGGGGGAGGCATTACCAGATACGCAGTATTTT,CASIRGEALPDTQYF,TRBD2,TRBJ2-3,few,TRBV5-6
TGCAGTGCAAGACAGGGGGCAGAAGAGACCCAGTACTTC,CSARQGAEETQYF,TRBD1,TRBJ2-5,few,TRBV20-1
TGTGCCAGCAGCTTAGTTCGTCCAGGGACCCATAGCGGGGGGCCAGGGGAGACCCAGTACTTC,CASSLVRPGTHSGGPGETQYF,TRBD2,TRBJ2-5,-,TRBV7-2
TGTGCCTGGAGTGCGGGGACAGGGAGCTCCTACGAGCAGTACTTC,CAWSAGTGSSYEQYF,TRBD1,TRBJ2-7,few,TRBV30
TGTGCCAGTAGACAGGGGGGAGGGACTGAAGCTTTCTTT,CASRQGGGTEAFF,TRBD1,TRBJ1-1,-,TRBV6-5
TGCAGTGCTAGTCGAGGGAACGGGCCCTACGAGCAGTACTTC,CSASRGNGPYEQYF,-,TRBJ2-7,-,TRBV20-1
TGTGCCAGCAGTGAGGGTAGCGTAGGCAATGAGCAGTTCTTC,CASSEGSVGNEQFF,-,TRBJ2-1,few,TRBV6-4
TGCAGTGCTAGAGATATGGCGGGATATTATGAGCAGTTCTTC,CSARDMAGYYEQFF,-,TRBJ2-1,few,TRBV20-1
TGTGCCAGCAGCCCCTCGGGGGCGGCAGATACGCAGTATTTT,CASSPSGAADTQYF,-,TRBJ2-3,few,TRBV27
TGTGCCAGCAGCTCGGGCTTGACGATGTACCAAGAGACCCAGTACTTC,CASSSGLTMYQETQYF,-,TRBJ2-5,few,TRBV5-5
TGTGCCAGCAGTGACGGGACAGCCAGTAACTATGGCTACACCTTC,CASSDGTASNYGYTF,TRBD1,TRBJ1-2,-,TRBV2
TGTGCCAGCAGGTTTGGGACCTTGACCTACGAGCAGTACTTC,CASRFGTLTYEQYF,-,TRBJ2-7,-,TRBV6-5
TGCAGTGCACCGTACGACGTGCCACGGGTTTCTTACGAGCAGTACTTC,CSAPYDVPRVSYEQYF,-,TRBJ2-7,-,TRBV20-1
TGTGCCAGCAGTGAATGGCTAGTGGGAGAGACCCAGTACTTC,CASSEWLVGETQYF,-,TRBJ2-5,-,TRBV25-1
TGTGCCATCAGTGTTAACTATGGCTACACCTTC,CAISVNYGYTF,-,TRBJ1-2,-,TRBV10-3
TGTGCCAGCAGCTTAACTCTACGTCGGACAGGGGCCCACGAGCAGTACTTC,CASSLTLRRTGAHEQYF,TRBD1,TRBJ2-7,-,TRBV7-6
TGTGCCAGCAGCTTTGGACAGCTCATGAACACTGAAGCTTTCTTT,CASSFGQLMNTEAFF,-,TRBJ1-1,-,TRBV7-2
TGTGCCAGCAGTTCCCCTCCGGGAGAAGAGACCCAGTACTTC,CASSSPPGEETQYF,-,TRBJ2-5,-,TRBV6-5
TGTGCCAGCAGCACTAGGGACGGACTCAGGACCCAGTACTTC,CASSTRDGLRTQYF,-,TRBJ2-5,-,TRBV11-3
TGCGCCAGCAGCTTGTGGCGGGGGGAAGGGGAGCAGTACTTC,CASSLWRGEGEQYF,TRBD2,TRBJ2-7,-,TRBV5-1
TGCGCCAGCAGCTTGGCTTCGGGGGCAGGGAACACTGAAGCTTTCTTT,CASSLASGAGNTEAFF,-,TRBJ1-1,many,TRBV5-1
TGTGCCAGCAGCTGGCTAGCCGTGCCCAATGAGCAGTTCTTC,CASSWLAVPNEQFF,-,TRBJ2-1,few,TRBV5-6
TGCAGTGCTAGGAAGAGGGAGGGAAAGGCTTTCTTT,CSARKREGKAFF,-,TRBJ1-1,few,TRBV20-1
TGTGCCAGCAGCCCGGGTATTGGGAATTCACCCCTCCACTTT,CASSPGIGNSPLHF,-,TRBJ1-6,few,TRBV7-3
TGTGCCAGCAGCTTGGGGGGAACAGGGGGCTCCTACGAGCAGTACTTC,CASSLGGTGGSYEQYF,TRBD1,TRBJ2-7,-,TRBV5-6